The clone carrying this TCR beta chain was observed a single time. Its target is not known. The PCR used 60 Vbeta and 13 Jbeta primers. Assay: immunoSEQ multiplex PCR; the TCRdb copy retains only in-frame clones and omits some. The data hold fewer than 150,000 clones, with about three quarters observed a single time. This entry is derived from a study of cytomegalovirus exposure and HLA in healthy donors. Background on the study: There were around 100 million unique TCR beta sequences, drawn from about 179 million T cells, in an earlier analysis.

General study results and limits: In vitro testing confirmed a few CMV-associated chains as specific for CMV antigens.

The donors, nominally healthy at sampling, likely had unrecorded immune exposures. Material for sequencing was PBMCs. The TCR comes from a woman in her 30s in good health and CMV-seronegative.

CDR3 amino acids: CASSDRIWGGDYGYTF. CDR3 DNA: TGTGCCAGCAGTGACCGGATATGGGGAGGAGACTATGGCTACACCTTC. The V and J genes are TRBV6-1 and TRBJ1-2, with D unclear. Germline CDR1 reads MNHNS; CDR2 reads SASEGT. V lost 3 bases to trimming and J lost 3 bases, with 17 bases between them. There are 16 residues in the CDR3.